The TCR beta chain described here comes from a study of T cell responses to AZD1222 COVID-19 vaccine. This clone appeared once. Antigen: not known. Using immunoSEQ multiplex PCR, the repertoire was profiled, and TCRdb retains in-frame clones only, with some absent. Of some 200,000 clones in the sample, approximately 91% were seen once. Broader study findings: Donor demographics were predominantly white British with a female majority; clonal diversity may be underestimated. At baseline, seropositivity was found in only a handful of AZD1222 recipients. A rise in Spike-specific TCR breadth and depth followed two AZD1222 doses. Sampled repertoires all dated from after the peak T cell response.

The V end was cut by 7 bases, the J end by 1 base, with 13 bases between. The germline V gene encodes CDR1 SNHLY and CDR2 FYNNEI. The CDR3 length is 14 residues. This clonotype was sampled from an adult in good health. The rearrangement joins TRBV2 to TRBJ1-1; D uncertain. Sequenced here: peripheral blood, sampled on day 0 of AZD1222 vaccination. CDR3 amino acids: CASKKGSSNTEAFF. CDR3 bases: TGTGCCAGCAAGAAGGGCAGCTCGAACACTGAAGCTTTCTTT.